This TCR beta chain was retrieved from a study of cytomegalovirus exposure and HLA in healthy donors. It was with 60 Vbeta and 13 Jbeta primers that the PCR ran. TCRdb's table, derived via immunoSEQ multiplex PCR, lists solely in-frame clones and lacks some. The table lists 90,000 to 110,000 clones, 75% to 85% of them singletons, with 2.1% in the top ten. Trimming cost V 5 bases and J 3 bases; bases outside gene matches: 9. There are 15 residues in the CDR3. CDR1 SGHAT and CDR2 FQNNGV come from the germline V gene. This receptor was identified in a young man in good health and CMV-seronegative. The rearrangement uses TRBV11-2 and TRBJ2-7; the match to TRBD1 covers 8 bases. Specimen: PBMCs. DNA for the CDR3: TGTGCCAGCAGCCCTGGGGCAGGGGGCTTCTACGAGCAGTACTTC. It yields the protein CASSPGAGGFYEQYF.